This TCR beta chain was captured by sequencing in a study of T cell responses to AZD1222 COVID-19 vaccine. Notes on the study in general: Clonal diversity was possibly underestimated; the donors were predominantly white British and more often female.

Sequenced by immunoSEQ multiplex PCR; TCRdb stores in-frame clones only, minus some. Of 120,000 or so clones listed, 75% to 90% are singletons. For this clone: Its antigen is as yet unknown.

CDR1 is SGDLS, CDR2 YYNGEE, per germline. The CDR3 has 15 amino acids. V lost 3 bases and J 6 bases, leaving 13 bases between the germline ends. Source: peripheral blood, taken on day 0 of MenACWY control vaccination. This TCR was recovered from an adult in good health. The chain carries TRBV9 and TRBJ1-6, with no clear D. This CDR3 is CASSGEAYGNSPLHF. The CDR3 DNA follows: TGTGCCAGCAGCGGGGAGGCTTATGGTAATTCACCCCTCCACTTT.